The following is a TCR beta chain sequence with its context. Its antigen is as yet unknown. The sample comes from a study of cytomegalovirus exposure and HLA in healthy donors. Background on the study: For the roughly 400 genotyped donors, about 79% fell within the Caucasian-associated ancestry cluster. Findings of the study overall: With high specificity and sensitivity, the classifier reportedly diagnosed cytomegalovirus status. In most subjects, TCR beta sequences reportedly gave accurate predictions of HLA-A and HLA-B alleles.

The PCR used 60 Vbeta and 13 Jbeta primers. TCRdb's table, derived via immunoSEQ multiplex PCR, lists solely in-frame clones and lacks some. The table records roughly 100,000 clones, nearly 80% of them present only once. The sequence derives from a man in his sixties in good health and CMV-seropositive. The source material was PBMCs.

The CDR3 coding sequence is TGTGCCAGCAGCTCCGGGGGGGGGCCTAATGAAAAACTGTTTTTT. Translation: CASSSGGGPNEKLFF. The J gene is TRBJ1-4, the V gene TRBV11-2; perhaps TRBD1 as D (6 bases). The germline V gene encodes CDR1 SGHAT and CDR2 FQNNGV. V lost 4 bases and J 3 bases, leaving 12 bases between the germline ends. The CDR3 spans 15 residues.